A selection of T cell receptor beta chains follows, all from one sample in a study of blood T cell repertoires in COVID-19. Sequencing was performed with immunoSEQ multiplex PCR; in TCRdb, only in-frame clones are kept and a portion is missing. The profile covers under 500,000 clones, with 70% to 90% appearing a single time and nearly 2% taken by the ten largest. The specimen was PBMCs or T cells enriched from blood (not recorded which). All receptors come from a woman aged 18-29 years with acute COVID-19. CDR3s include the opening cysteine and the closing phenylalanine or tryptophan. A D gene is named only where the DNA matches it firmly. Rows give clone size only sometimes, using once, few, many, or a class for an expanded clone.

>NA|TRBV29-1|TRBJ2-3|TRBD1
CSVLQGSDTQYF
TGCAGCGTTCTACAGGGGTCAGATACGCAGTATTTT
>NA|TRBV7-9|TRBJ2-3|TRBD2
CASSLFSSGGTDTQYF
TGTGCCAGCAGCTTATTCAGTAGCGGGGGCACAGATACGCAGTATTTT
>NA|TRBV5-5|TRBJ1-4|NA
CASSFQIQRTNEKLFF
TGTGCCAGCAGCTTTCAGATACAGAGAACTAATGAAAAACTGTTTTTT
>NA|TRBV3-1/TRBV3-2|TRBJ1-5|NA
CASSQDSTGGQPQHF
TGTGCCAGCAGCCAAGATTCGACAGGCGGTCAGCCCCAGCATTTT
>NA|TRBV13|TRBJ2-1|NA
CASSLEAGPNEQFF
TGTGCCAGCAGCTTGGAGGCCGGTCCTAATGAGCAGTTCTTC
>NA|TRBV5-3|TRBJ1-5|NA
CARSLRRVALLYSNQPQHF
TGTGCCAGAAGCTTGCGGAGAGTGGCCCTCCTATATAGCAATCAGCCCCAGCATTTT
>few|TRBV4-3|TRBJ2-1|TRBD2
CASSFTRETYNEQFF
TGCGCCAGCAGTTTTACGCGGGAGACCTACAATGAGCAGTTCTTC
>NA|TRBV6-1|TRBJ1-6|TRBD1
CASSEADRGNSPLHF
TGTGCCAGCAGTGAAGCGGACAGGGGGAATTCACCCCTCCACTTT
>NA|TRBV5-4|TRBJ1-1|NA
CASSLGEGDTEAFF
TGTGCCAGCAGCTTGGGCGAAGGGGACACTGAAGCTTTCTTT
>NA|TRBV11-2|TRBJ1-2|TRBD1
CASSHPRDPRTGDYGYTF
TGTGCCAGCAGCCACCCTAGGGACCCTCGGACAGGGGACTATGGCTACACCTTC
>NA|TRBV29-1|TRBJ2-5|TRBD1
CSVKKGGGTGRETQYF
TGCAGCGTTAAAAAGGGAGGGGGGACAGGGCGAGAGACCCAGTACTTC
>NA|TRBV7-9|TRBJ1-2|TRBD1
CASSLAGQGALLGGYTF
TGTGCCAGCAGCTTAGCCGGACAGGGGGCGCTTCTTGGTGGCTACACCTTC
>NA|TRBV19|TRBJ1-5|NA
CASNRDGEDNQPQHF
TGTGCCAGTAACCGGGACGGGGAGGATAATCAGCCCCAGCATTTT
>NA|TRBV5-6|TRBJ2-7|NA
CASSSTRTYEQYF
TGTGCCAGCAGCTCGACACGTACCTACGAGCAGTACTTC
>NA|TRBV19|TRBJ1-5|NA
CASSIGAGGAGNQPQHF
TGTGCCAGTAGTATAGGTGCGGGGGGCGCAGGCAATCAGCCCCAGCATTTT
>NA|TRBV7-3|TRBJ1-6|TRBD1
CASSLAKGASSPLHF
TGTGCCAGCAGCTTAGCCAAGGGGGCGTCTTCACCCCTCCACTTT
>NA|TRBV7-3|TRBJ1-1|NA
CASSLVGGAPGTEAFF
TGTGCCAGCAGCTTAGTGGGGGGGGCCCCCGGCACTGAAGCTTTCTTT
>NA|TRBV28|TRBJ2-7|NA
CASGSRGYYEQYF
TGTGCCAGCGGATCTAGGGGGTACTACGAGCAGTACTTC
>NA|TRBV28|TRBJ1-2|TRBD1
CASSPSGGASYTF
TGTGCCAGCAGCCCCTCAGGGGGCGCGAGCTACACCTTC
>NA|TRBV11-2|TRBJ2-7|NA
CASSLERGNEQYF
TGTGCCAGCAGCTTAGAGCGCGGGAACGAGCAGTACTTC
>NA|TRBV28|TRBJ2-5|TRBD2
CASSRGLALSETQYF
TGTGCCAGCAGCCGGGGACTAGCGCTTTCGGAGACCCAGTACTTC
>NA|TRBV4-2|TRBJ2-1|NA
CASSQDPSAYNEQFF
TGTGCCAGCAGCCAAGACCCTAGCGCCTACAATGAGCAGTTCTTC
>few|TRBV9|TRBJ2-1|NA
CASSVGVEQFF
TGTGCCAGCAGCGTAGGAGTTGAGCAGTTCTTC
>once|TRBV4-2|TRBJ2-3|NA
CASSQFVDSRGTDTQYF
TGTGCCAGCAGCCAATTTGTCGACTCCCGCGGCACAGATACGCAGTATTTT